These 16 T cell receptor beta chains were sequenced from one sample in a study of blood T cell repertoires in COVID-19. Assay: immunoSEQ multiplex PCR; the TCRdb copy retains only in-frame clones and omits some. The sample has 150,000 or so clones; 84% are singletons. Sequenced sample: PBMCs or T cells enriched from blood (not recorded which). The receptors were sampled from a woman aged 50 to 65 who had been exposed to COVID-19.

DNA of the CDR3: TGTGCCAGCAGTTACTCGAAGGCGGCCGGTCAGCTGTTTTTT. It yields the protein CASSYSKAAGQLFF. This chain joins TRBV6-5 and TRBJ2-2; D is uncertain. This CDR3 is built from 14 residues. CDR1 is MNHEY, CDR2 SVGAGI, per germline. V was trimmed by 0 bases and J by 12 bases, leaving 14 bases between them.

J is TRBJ1-1 and V is TRBV6-4; D might be TRBD1 (5 bases). V was pared by 5 bases and J by 5 bases, with 12 bases between. This CDR3 has 13 amino acids. Germline V gives CDR1 MRHNA, CDR2 SNTAGT. CDR3 amino acids: CASSSNRLTEAFF. CDR3 DNA sequence: TGTGCCAGCAGTAGTAACAGGTTGACTGAAGCTTTCTTT.

The table lists this clone with a few counts. This chain joins TRBV4-1 and TRBJ2-4; 9 bases fit TRBD2. CDR1 and CDR2 (germline): MGHRA, YSYEKL. This CDR3 comprises 17 residues. With V trimmed by 3 bases and J by 1 base, 7 bases remained unmatched. CDR3 nucleotides: TGCGCCAGCAGCCACGGGCCGGCGGGGGGGGCCAAAAACATTCAGTACTTC. This encodes CASSHGPAGGAKNIQYF.

The V gene is TRBV11-2, the J gene TRBJ2-5; weak D call: TRBD1 (5 bases). Germline loops: CDR1 SGHAT, CDR2 FQNNGV. The CDR3 totals 13 residues. Trimming pared 1 base from V and 5 bases from J, leaving 8 bases between. Written as DNA, the CDR3 is TGTGCCAGCAGCTTAGTTTGGGGCGAGACCCAGTACTTC. Its protein product is CASSLVWGETQYF.

This chain joins TRBV4-3 and TRBJ2-1; a weak D match, TRBD1 (5 bases). Germline values: CDR1 LGHNA, CDR2 YSLEER. Trimming cost V 0 bases and J 3 bases, with 9 bases left between them. This CDR3 comprises 15 residues. The CDR3 DNA reads TGCGCCAGCAGCCAAGATGGGCAGGGCTACAATGAGCAGTTCTTC. It is translated as CASSQDGQGYNEQFF.

The chain joins TRBV5-1 to TRBJ1-3; D is ambiguous. This CDR3 has 13 amino acids. The V end lost 2 bases, the J end lost 3 bases, and 6 bases lay between the germline ends. CDR1 is SGHRS and CDR2 is YFSETQ in the germline V gene. CDR3 in DNA: TGCGCCAGCAGCTTAGCTTTTGGAAACACCATATATTTT. Translating gives CASSLAFGNTIYF.

The rearrangement uses TRBV11-3 and TRBJ2-2; 13 positions match TRBD2. The V gene's germline CDR1 is SGHNT and CDR2 YENEEA. The CDR3 length is 17 residues. Unmatched junction bases numbered 9, after V lost 6 bases and J lost 5 bases. CDR3 bases: TGTGCCAGCAGTCCACTAGCGGGAGGGCTAAGGACCGGGGAGCTGTTTTTT. It codes for CASSPLAGGLRTGELFF.

This sequence joins TRBV12-5 and TRBJ1-2, with TRBD1 identical over 7 bases. Unmatched junction bases numbered 0, after V lost 1 base and J lost 7 bases. CDR3 length: 12 residues. Germline loops: CDR1 LGHNT, CDR2 FRNRAP. The CDR3 DNA sequence: TGTGCTAGTGGTTTGGACAGGGGTGGCTACACCTTC. Protein: CASGLDRGGYTF.

V is TRBV7-2 and J is TRBJ1-5; 9 bases map to TRBD1. Germline V gene lookup returns CDR1 SGHTA and CDR2 FQGNSA. The J segment lost 6 bases and the V segment lost 5 bases, leaving 8 bases of the junction unmatched. The CDR3 covers 15 residues. CDR3 region: CASSGGTGRVQPQHF. In DNA form, the CDR3 reads TGTGCCAGCAGCGGGGGGACAGGGAGGGTTCAGCCCCAGCATTTT.

In this sample, this clone turned up once. The J gene is TRBJ1-2, the V gene TRBV3-1 (or the pseudogene TRBV3-2); D perhaps matches TRBD1 (5 bases). The V and J ends lost 4 bases and 1 base respectively, with 16 bases between them. In germline, CDR1 is LGHDT, CDR2 YNNKEL (reference sequence). CDR3 length equals 16 residues. CDR3 region: CASSPAGQMINYGYTF. In DNA, the CDR3 is TGTGCCAGCAGCCCGGCGGGGCAAATGATTAACTATGGCTACACCTTC.

The rearrangement uses TRBV29-1 and TRBJ2-5, with TRBD1 matching over 7 bases. Germline V lookup: CDR1 SQVTM, CDR2 ANQGSEA. The CDR3 runs to 12 residues. The V and J ends lost 0 bases and 9 bases, in that order; junction bases with no gene match: 4. CDR3 sequence reads: CSVEETGQAQYF. For the CDR3, the DNA is TGCAGCGTTGAAGAGACAGGACAGGCCCAGTACTTC.

The chain couples TRBV5-1 to TRBJ2-5; 10 bases map to TRBD2. This CDR3 comprises 18 residues. The V and J ends lost 0 bases and 1 base, in that order; junction bases with no gene match: 9. Germline-derived CDR1 and CDR2 are SGHRS and YFSETQ. This CDR3 reads CASSLAPLAGAPQETQYF. CDR3 nucleotide sequence: TGCGCCAGCAGCTTGGCCCCGCTAGCGGGAGCCCCCCAAGAGACCCAGTACTTC.

This chain uses TRBV6-6 with TRBJ1-1, with a weak D call TRBD1 (6 bases). The V and J ends lost 4 bases and 5 bases respectively, with 14 bases between them. Germline CDR1 reads MNHNY; CDR2 reads SVGAGI (reference sequence). The CDR3 spans 14 residues. The CDR3 is CASSSYGQRTEAFF. CDR3 DNA sequence: TGTGCCAGCAGTTCTTACGGACAGAGGACTGAAGCTTTCTTT.

V gene TRBV7-6 combines with J gene TRBJ1-6, with 10 positions matching TRBD1. Germline V lookup: CDR1 SGHVS, CDR2 FNYEAQ. There are 16 residues in the CDR3. Losses at the gene ends were 2 bases for V and 10 bases for J; bases not matched to a gene: 8. The CDR3 loop is CASSLTVGTGVSPLHF. Here the CDR3 DNA reads TGTGCCAGCAGCTTAACAGTCGGGACAGGGGTATCACCCCTCCACTTT. Using reference TRBV7-6 and TRBJ1-6 for the parts outside the CDR3, the full variable domain is GAGVSQSPRYKVTKRGQDVALRCDPISGHVSLYWYRQALGQGPEFLTYFNYEAQQDKSGLPNDRFSAERPEGSISTLTIQRTEQRDSAMYRCASSLTVGTGVSPLHFGNGTRLTVT.

V gene TRBV7-3 combines with J gene TRBJ2-1; 10 nucleotides line up with TRBD2. This CDR3 contains 15 residues. Per the germline V gene, CDR1 is SGHTA and CDR2 is FQGTGA. V was clipped by 5 bases and J by 8 bases; unmatched bases: 9. This CDR3 reads CASSPEAGGLYEQFF. CDR3 DNA sequence: TGTGCCAGCAGCCCGGAAGCGGGGGGGCTCTATGAGCAGTTCTTC.

This clone has a handful of counts. The CDR3 nucleotides are TGTGCCACCGGGACATGGGACGAGCAGTACTTC. This translates into CATGTWDEQYF. The chain links TRBV19 to TRBJ2-7; possibly TRBD1 for D (6 bases). This CDR3 region has 11 residues. CDR1 is LNHDA, CDR2 SQIVND, per germline (reference sequence). V lost 10 bases to trimming and J lost 5 bases, with 12 bases between them. Combining the CDR3 with reference TRBV19 and TRBJ2-7 gives the whole variable domain DGGITQSPKYLFRKEGQNVTLSCEQNLNHDAMYWYRQDPGQGLRLIYYSQIVNDFQKGDIAEGYSVSREKKESFPLTVTSAQKNPTAFYLCATGTWDEQYFGPGTRLTVT.